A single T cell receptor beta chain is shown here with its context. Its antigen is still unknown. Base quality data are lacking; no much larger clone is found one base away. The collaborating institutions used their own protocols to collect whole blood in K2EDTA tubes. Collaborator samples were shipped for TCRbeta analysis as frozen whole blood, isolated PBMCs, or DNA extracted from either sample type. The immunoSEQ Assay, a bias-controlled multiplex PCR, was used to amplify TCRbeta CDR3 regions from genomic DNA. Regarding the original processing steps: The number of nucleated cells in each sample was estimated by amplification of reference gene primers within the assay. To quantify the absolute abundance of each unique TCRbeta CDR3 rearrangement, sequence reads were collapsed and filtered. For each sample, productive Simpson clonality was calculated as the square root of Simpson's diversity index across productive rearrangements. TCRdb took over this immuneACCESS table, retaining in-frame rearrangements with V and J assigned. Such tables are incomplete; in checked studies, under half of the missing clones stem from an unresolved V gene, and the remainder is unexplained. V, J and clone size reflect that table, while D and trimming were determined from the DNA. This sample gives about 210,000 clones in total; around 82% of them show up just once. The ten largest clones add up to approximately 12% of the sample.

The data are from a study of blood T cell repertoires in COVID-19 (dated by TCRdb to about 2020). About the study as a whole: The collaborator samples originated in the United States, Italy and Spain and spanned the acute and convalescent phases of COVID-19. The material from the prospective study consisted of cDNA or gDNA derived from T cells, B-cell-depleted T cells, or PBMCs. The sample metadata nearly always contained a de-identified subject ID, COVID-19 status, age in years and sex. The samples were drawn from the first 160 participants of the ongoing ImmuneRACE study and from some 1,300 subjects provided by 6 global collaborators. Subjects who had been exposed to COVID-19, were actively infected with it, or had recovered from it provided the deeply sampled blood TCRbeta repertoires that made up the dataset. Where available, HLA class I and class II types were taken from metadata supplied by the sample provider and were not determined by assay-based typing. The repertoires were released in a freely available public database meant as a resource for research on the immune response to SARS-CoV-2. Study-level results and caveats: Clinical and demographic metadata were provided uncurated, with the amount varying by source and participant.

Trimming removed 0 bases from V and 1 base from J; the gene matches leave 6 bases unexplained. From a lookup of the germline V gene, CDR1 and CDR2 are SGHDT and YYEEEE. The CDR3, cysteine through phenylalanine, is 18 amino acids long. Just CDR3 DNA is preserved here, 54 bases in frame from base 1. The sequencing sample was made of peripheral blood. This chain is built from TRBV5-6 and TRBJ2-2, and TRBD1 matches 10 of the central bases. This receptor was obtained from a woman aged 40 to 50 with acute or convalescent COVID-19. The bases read TGTGCCAGCAGCTTGGGGGGACAGGGGTTCGGGAACACCGGGGAGCTGTTTTTT. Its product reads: CASSLGGQGFGNTGELFF.